Presented here are 28 T cell receptor beta chains from one specimen sequenced in a study of CD8 T cells in Susac syndrome. Random hexamers primed reverse transcription of 0.5 to 1 ug RNA. TCRdb ran MiXCR on the immunoSEQ multiplex PCR reads and lists one entry per CDR3 protein. Counted here are fewer than 150,000 distinct CDR3 sequences, about 95% occurring once; the ten biggest clones make up approximately 0.12%. The sequenced material came from CD4+ T cells from PBMCs. The receptors stem from a human donor in good health.

The genes are TRBV28 and TRBJ2-7, with D perhaps matching TRBD2 (5 bases). V dropped 3 bases and J dropped 0 bases, with 12 bases sitting between them. Germline CDR1 MDHEN, CDR2 SYDVKM. CDR3 length: 15 residues. The CDR3: CASSFSLGSSYEQYF. The DNA for the CDR3 is TGTGCCAGCAGTTTTTCTCTAGGGAGCTCCTACGAGCAGTACTTC.

V usage is TRBV5-4 and J usage is TRBJ1-2; D uncertain. Between the trimmed V and J ends, which lost 0 bases and 6 bases, there was a span of 9 bases. Germline V gives CDR1 SGHNT, CDR2 YYREEE (reference sequence). This CDR3 contains 13 residues. CDR3 in amino acids: CASSLVQTNGYTF. As DNA, the CDR3 is TGTGCCAGCAGCTTGGTTCAGACCAATGGCTACACCTTC.

The rearrangement uses TRBV9 and TRBJ1-2; TRBD1 aligns across 7 bases. With 0 bases clipped from V and 4 bases from J, the junction kept 0 bases outside the gene matches. This CDR3 has 13 amino acids. Germline V CDR1 and CDR2: SGDLS, YYNGEE. CDR3 loop: CASSVEGAYGYTF. DNA of the CDR3: TGTGCCAGCAGCGTAGAGGGGGCCTATGGCTACACCTTC. The full variable domain, completed using reference TRBV9 and TRBJ1-2, is DSGVTQTPKHLITATGQRVTLRCSPRSGDLSVYWYQQSLDQGLQFLIQYYNGEERAKGNILERFSAQQFPDLHSELNLSSLELGDSALYFCASSVEGAYGYTFGSGTRLTVV.

In DNA form, the CDR3 reads TGTGCCAGCAGCCCAGGGGGACAGGGGGAAAGTCAGCAGTACTTC. Amino acids: CASSPGGQGESQQYF. The chain recombines TRBV12-3 or TRBV12-4 with TRBJ2-7, with 11 positions matching TRBD1. The V and J ends lost 6 bases and 8 bases, in that order; junction bases with no gene match: 12. The CDR3 is 15 amino acids.

The rearrangement links TRBV4-1 to TRBJ2-3, with unresolved D. V was pared by 0 bases and J by 6 bases, with 10 bases between. CDR3 length: 14 residues. From germline, CDR1 is MGHRA and CDR2 YSYEKL. CDR3 sequence: CASSQDVAWDTQYF. CDR3 bases: TGCGCCAGCAGCCAAGATGTGGCGTGGGATACGCAGTATTTT.

The chain recombines TRBV18 with TRBJ2-1; D uncertain. With 6 bases removed from V and 9 bases from J, the gap between germline ends came to 9 bases. Germline assignment: CDR1 KGHSH and CDR2 LQKENI. This CDR3 contains 11 residues. As DNA, the CDR3 is TGTGCCAGCTCCCAGCAGCGTGAGCAGTTCTTC. It is translated as CASSQQREQFF.

The V call is TRBV6-2 or TRBV6-3, the J call TRBJ2-7; TRBD1 matches 8 bases. CDR3 length: 13 amino acids. CDR1 is MNHEY, CDR2 SVGEGT, per germline. Germline trimming cut 6 bases from V and 3 bases from J; bases unmatched to any gene: 4. The DNA for the CDR3 is TGTGCCAGCAGATGGACAGGGAACTACGAGCAGTACTTC. Residues: CASRWTGNYEQYF.

The chain employs TRBV3-1 and TRBJ2-7, with TRBD1 identical over 11 bases. V lost 4 bases, J lost 5 bases, and 4 bases stayed unmatched. The CDR3 spans 14 residues. Germline CDR1 LGHDT, CDR2 YNNKEL (reference sequence). CDR3 nucleotides: TGTGCCAGCAGCCTACGGACAGGGGGCGACGAGCAGTACTTC. Encoded protein: CASSLRTGGDEQYF.

This clonotype is a singleton in its sample. J is TRBJ1-1 and V is TRBV7-9; TRBD1 matches at 8 bases. V gave up 5 bases and J gave up 4 bases; unmatched junction bases: 9. The CDR3 runs to 15 residues. CDR1 is SEHNR, CDR2 FQNEAQ, per germline (reference sequence). The DNA for the CDR3 is TGTGCCAGCAGCCAAGAGGCAGGGGGCGTCACTGAAGCTTTCTTT. This translates into CASSQEAGGVTEAFF. Combining the CDR3 with reference TRBV7-9 and TRBJ1-1 gives the whole variable domain DTGVSQNPRHKITKRGQNVTFRCDPISEHNRLYWYRQTLGQGPEFLTYFQNEAQLEKSRLLSDRFSAERPKGSFSTLEIQRTEQGDSAMYLCASSQEAGGVTEAFFGQGTRLTVV.

V gene TRBV6-5 combines with J gene TRBJ1-2, with 7 bases that match TRBD1. The CDR3 is made up of 16 amino acids. In germline, CDR1 is MNHEY, CDR2 SVGAGI. Trimming cost V 2 bases and J 8 bases; bases outside gene matches: 14. CDR3 DNA sequence: TGTGCCAGCAGTTACGACCGGAGACAGGGTTCGAGAGGCTACACCTTC. Translating gives CASSYDRRQGSRGYTF.

The rearrangement links TRBV4-1 to TRBJ2-3; the D gene is possibly TRBD2 (5 bases). The V gene's germline CDR1 is MGHRA and CDR2 YSYEKL. V lost 0 bases and J lost 3, with 10 bases in between. This CDR3 is 15 amino acids long. The CDR3 DNA reads as TGCGCCAGCAGCCAAGATCGTGGGAGAACAGATACGCAGTATTTT. Amino acids: CASSQDRGRTDTQYF.

The rearrangement uses TRBV7-2 and TRBJ2-2, with 13 bases matching TRBD2. The CDR3 spans 16 residues. Germline V gene sequence: CDR1 SGHTA, CDR2 FQGNSA. V lost 4 bases, J lost 7 bases, and 6 bases stayed unmatched. DNA of the CDR3: TGTGCCAGCAGCTCCGGGACTAGCGGGGTCATCGGGGAGCTGTTTTTT. As protein: CASSSGTSGVIGELFF.

The rearrangement uses TRBV28 and TRBJ2-7; D tentatively reads TRBD1 or TRBD2 (6 bases each). The CDR3 loop spans 12 amino acids. V lost 6 bases to trimming and J lost 8 bases, with 14 bases between them. CDR1 and CDR2 from the germline V gene are MDHEN and SYDVKM. Here the CDR3 reads CASRAGQPQQYF. The DNA for the CDR3 is TGTGCCAGCAGGGCGGGACAACCCCAGCAGTACTTC.

The rearrangement links TRBV4-1 to TRBJ1-5; the D gene is possibly TRBD1 (5 bases). V lost 9 bases and J lost 3, with 15 bases in between. The CDR3 is made up of 14 amino acids. Germline-derived CDR1 and CDR2 are MGHRA and YSYEKL. The CDR3: CASGGGFPNQPQHF. CDR3 sequence (DNA): TGCGCCAGTGGGGGAGGGTTCCCCAATCAGCCCCAGCATTTT.

V and J are TRBV24-1 and TRBJ2-5; no firm D call. This CDR3 has 13 amino acids. V lost 4 bases, J lost 5 bases, and 10 bases lay in between. Germline loops: CDR1 KGHDR, CDR2 SFDVKD. This chain's CDR3 is CATSDTRTETQYF. In DNA, the CDR3 is TGTGCCACCAGTGACACCCGGACGGAGACCCAGTACTTC.

V usage is TRBV20-1 and J usage is TRBJ2-7; unclear D gene. The V gene's germline CDR1 is DFQATT and CDR2 SNEGSKA (reference sequence). V was shortened by 0 bases and J by 3 bases, with 9 bases between the two germline ends. The CDR3 covers 13 residues. The CDR3: CSARDRASYEQYF. CDR3 DNA sequence: TGCAGTGCTAGAGATAGGGCCAGCTACGAGCAGTACTTC.

This chain connects TRBV25-1 to TRBJ1-4; D is uncertain. CDR3 length: 12 residues. Germline V lookup: CDR1 MGHDK, CDR2 SYGVNS. The ends were cut back, 8 bases at V and 7 bases at J, with 11 bases in the middle. The CDR3 DNA reads as TGTGCCAGCCGGGAGCCGACTGAAAAACTGTTTTTT. It codes for CASREPTEKLFF.

The CDR3 protein is CASSPKLAGGHEQFF. The CDR3 DNA is TGTGCCAGCAGTCCTAAACTAGCGGGAGGGCACGAGCAGTTCTTC. The V call is TRBV28, the J call TRBJ2-1; 13 bases line up with TRBD2. The CDR3 extends over 15 amino acids. With V trimmed by 5 bases and J by 10 bases, 8 bases remained unmatched. Germline values: CDR1 MDHEN, CDR2 SYDVKM.

This rearrangement joins TRBV18 to TRBJ2-7; TRBD2 matches 10 bases. The CDR3 covers 15 residues. The junction had 4 bases not matched to a gene; V was cut back by 3 bases and J by 2 bases. Per the germline V gene, CDR1 is KGHSH and CDR2 is LQKENI. The CDR3 region has the DNA TGTGCCAGCTCACCCTATACTAGCGGGGCCTACGAGCAGTACTTC. Translation gives CASSPYTSGAYEQYF.

Only one count was recorded for this clonotype. The genes are TRBV2 and TRBJ2-2, with D uncertain. The V end was cut by 2 bases, the J end by 5 bases, with 6 bases between. Germline V gene data show CDR1 as SNHLY and CDR2 as FYNNEI. This CDR3 comprises 13 residues. The CDR3 loop is CASSESTTGELFF. The CDR3 DNA is TGTGCCAGCAGTGAATCTACTACCGGGGAGCTGTTTTTT.

This rearrangement joins TRBV4-1 to TRBJ2-1; 9 bases map to TRBD2. With 2 bases clipped from V and 4 bases from J, the junction kept 6 bases outside the gene matches. CDR1 and CDR2 from the germline V gene are MGHRA and YSYEKL. The CDR3 is 16 residues long. Here the CDR3 reads CASSQPTSGVYNEQFF. CDR3 bases: TGCGCCAGCAGCCAACCGACTAGCGGAGTGTACAATGAGCAGTTCTTC.

This chain joins TRBV5-1 and TRBJ2-5, with D possibly TRBD1 on 6 matching bases. The CDR3 runs to 17 residues. In germline, CDR1 is SGHRS, CDR2 YFSETQ. The V end lost 5 bases, the J end lost 1 base, and 21 bases lay between the germline ends. The CDR3, as DNA: TGCGCCAGCAGACCAACCTGGACAGTTCTGGGCCAAGAGACCCAGTACTTC. It specifies CASRPTWTVLGQETQYF.

The CDR3 coding sequence is TGTGCCAGCAGCCTTACCGGGACTAGCGGGTACGAGCAGTACTTC. The encoded protein is CASSLTGTSGYEQYF. The chain is built from TRBV7-8 and TRBJ2-7; the match to TRBD2 covers 12 bases. J was trimmed by 4 bases and V by 5 bases; bases with no gene match: 6. The CDR3 extends over 15 amino acids. Germline V CDR1 and CDR2: SGHVS, FQNEAQ.

V is TRBV3-1 and J is TRBJ1-1; D is possibly TRBD1 (5 bases). The CDR3 sequence is 14 residues long. CDR1 and CDR2 from the germline V gene are LGHDT and YNNKEL (reference sequence). Trimming left V 4 bases short and J 5 bases short, with 14 bases between. In nucleotides, the CDR3 is TGTGCCAGCAGCCCAGGGCTTGAGAATACTGAAGCTTTCTTT. It translates to CASSPGLENTEAFF.

The CDR3, as DNA: TGCAGTGCACCTCCCTCTCGCGGGGGGTCCTACAATGAGCAGTTCTTC. Translation: CSAPPSRGGSYNEQFF. The chain combines TRBV20-1 with TRBJ2-1; 8 positions agree with TRBD2. This CDR3 spans 16 amino acids. J was trimmed by 1 base and V by 6 bases; bases with no gene match: 11. Germline CDR1 is DFQATT and CDR2 is SNEGSKA (reference sequence).

The gene calls are TRBV29-1 and TRBJ2-3, with 7 bases fitting TRBD2. The CDR3 is 17 residues long. Per germline, CDR1 SQVTM and CDR2 ANQGSEA. V was clipped by 1 base and J by 4 bases; unmatched bases: 14. The CDR3 nucleotides read TGCAGCGTTGAAGTGCCAAATTGGCGGGGGAGGTCAGATACGCAGTATTTT. It yields the protein CSVEVPNWRGRSDTQYF.

The chain links TRBV20-1 to TRBJ2-7; TRBD1 matches 10 bases. This CDR3 has 13 residues. V lost 6 bases to trimming and J lost 3 bases; unmatched junction nucleotides: 5. CDR1 and CDR2 from the germline V gene are DFQATT and SNEGSKA (reference sequence). The CDR3 reads CSAIRDRGYEQYF. Written as DNA, the CDR3 is TGCAGTGCGATCCGGGACAGGGGCTACGAGCAGTACTTC.

Here the CDR3 DNA reads TGTGCCAGTAGTACCCGGGACAGGACAAACTATGGCTACACCTTC. As protein: CASSTRDRTNYGYTF. This chain uses TRBV19 with TRBJ1-2; the match to TRBD1 covers 8 bases. The CDR3 contains 15 residues. In germline, CDR1 is LNHDA, CDR2 SQIVND (reference sequence). After removal of 4 bases from V and 2 bases from J, the junction contained 6 bases not matched to a gene.